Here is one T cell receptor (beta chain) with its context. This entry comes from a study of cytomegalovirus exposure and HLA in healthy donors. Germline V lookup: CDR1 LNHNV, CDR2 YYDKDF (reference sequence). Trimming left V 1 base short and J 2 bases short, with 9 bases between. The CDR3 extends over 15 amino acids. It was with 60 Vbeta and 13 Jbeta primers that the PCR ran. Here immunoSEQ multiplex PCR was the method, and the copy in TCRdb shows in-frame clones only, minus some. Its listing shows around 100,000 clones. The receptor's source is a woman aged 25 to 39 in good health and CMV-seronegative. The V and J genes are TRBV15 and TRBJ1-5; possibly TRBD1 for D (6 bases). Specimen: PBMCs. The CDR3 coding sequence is TGTGCCACCAGCAGAGGACAGGAAGGCAATCAGCCCCAGCATTTT. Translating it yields CATSRGQEGNQPQHF.